This TCR beta chain was recovered during a study of human T cells and chemical hapten exposure. Germline loops: CDR1 LNHNV, CDR2 YYDKDF (reference sequence). This CDR3 is built from 14 residues. The V end was cut by 0 bases, the J end by 7 bases, with 12 bases between. This clonotype was detected many times. Time point described: pre-sensitization, week 0. Sample treatment: therapeutic diphenylcyclopropenone sensitization with weekly scalp DPC. Sequencing started from total RNA isolated from unfractionated whole blood. TCRdb reanalysed the RACE reads using MiXCR and keeps one entry per CDR3 protein. This table holds fewer than 70,000 distinct CDR3 sequences, around 7% found once.

Material: whole blood, obtained in connection with sensitization to the hapten diphenylcyclopropenone (DPC). The TCR sequence derives from a woman in her 30s with alopecia areata. Some clones in this sample may be carry-over from other donors' samples. The chain is built from TRBV15 and TRBJ1-1, with D possibly being TRBD1 (6 bases). CDR3 amino acids: CATSRDAVQGEAFF. The DNA of the CDR3 is TGTGCCACCAGCAGAGATGCCGTACAGGGTGAAGCTTTCTTT. Filled out from reference TRBV15 and TRBJ1-1, the complete variable domain reads DAMVIQNPRYQVTQFGKPVTLSCSQTLNHNVMYWYQQKSSQAPKLLFHYYDKDFNNEADTPDNFQSRRPNTSFCFLDIRSPGLGDTAMYLCATSRDAVQGEAFFGQGTRLTVV.